This TCR beta chain was recorded in a study of T-cell reconstitution after alpha-beta-depleted transplantation in children. This clonotype was seen repeatedly, ten times or more. Its matching antigen is unknown. Unique molecular identifiers featured in how the TCRbeta library was prepared. TCRdb redid the calling of the PCR reads with MiXCR, one entry per CDR3 protein. The sample has 330,000 or so distinct CDR3 sequences; around 7.1% are singletons. The CDR3 covers 16 residues. Germline V lookup: CDR1 LGHNA, CDR2 YSLEER. V was pared by 4 bases and J by 4 bases, with 17 bases between. Findings and limits, study-wide: Expanded graft clones numbering several hundred reportedly gave rise to alpha-beta T cells about two months after transplant. Among T cells one year after transplant, newly produced cells accounted for most counts and diversity.

The receptor was derived from a female patient aged 2-9 years who had a stem cell transplant for Fanconi anemia, so the T cells may come from the graft donor. The chain recombines TRBV4-3 with TRBJ2-1; D not certain. This specimen was peripheral blood, taken 360 days after TCRalphabeta/CD19-depleted stem cell transplant. CDR3 loop: CASSPRLRLGYNEQFF. For the CDR3, the DNA is TGCGCCAGCAGCCCCCGACTCAGACTGGGTTACAATGAGCAGTTCTTC.